What follows are 17 T cell receptor beta chains derived from one specimen sequenced in a study of blood T cell repertoires in COVID-19. Sequencing was performed with immunoSEQ multiplex PCR; in TCRdb, only in-frame clones are kept and a portion is missing. The sample contains roughly 33,000 clones, around 88% of which appear only once. The sequenced sample consisted of peripheral blood. All receptors derive from a human donor in a cohort sampled during active COVID-19.

CDR3 DNA: TGTGCCAGAAGCGGATCGACCTGGACTAGCGGGAGGGCTCACAATGAGCAGTTCTTC. Amino acids: CARSGSTWTSGRAHNEQFF. The chain joins TRBV5-3 to TRBJ2-1, with 15 bases matching TRBD2. TRBV5-3 is flagged as an ORF with uncertain function. Trimming took 4 bases from V and 5 from J; bases not matched to a gene: 13. The CDR3 has 19 amino acids.

The chain combines TRBV5-6 with TRBJ2-7, with TRBD2 as a possible D gene (6 bases). The CDR3 length is 12 residues. Germline CDR1 SGHDT, CDR2 YYEEEE. Trimming stripped 7 bases from V and 6 bases from J, with 14 bases between. The CDR3 reads CASRVGGVEQYF. The CDR3 coding sequence is TGTGCCAGCCGCGTGGGAGGTGTCGAGCAGTACTTC.

This chain uses TRBV6-4 with TRBJ1-2, with 9 positions matching TRBD1. The J segment lost 5 bases and the V segment lost 3 bases, leaving 7 bases of the junction unmatched. The CDR3 spans 15 residues. The V gene's germline CDR1 is MRHNA and CDR2 SNTAGT. In DNA, the CDR3 is TGTGCCAGCAGTGAGGGACAGGGTGTTAAGTATGGCTACACCTTC. Its protein product is CASSEGQGVKYGYTF.

The V and J genes are TRBV6-5 and TRBJ2-3, with 7 positions matching TRBD1. The V and J ends lost 7 bases and 6 bases, in that order; junction bases with no gene match: 10. CDR3 length equals 14 residues. Germline V gene lookup returns CDR1 MNHEY and CDR2 SVGAGI. CDR3 bases: TGTGCCAGCAATAGACAGGGTGGGTTGGATACGCAGTATTTT. Its translation: CASNRQGGLDTQYF.

The rearrangement links TRBV4-2 to TRBJ1-5, with D maybe TRBD1 (5 bases). V lost 2 bases to trimming and J lost 6 bases, with 14 bases between them. Germline V gene sequence: CDR1 LGHNA, CDR2 YNFKEQ. CDR3 length equals 15 residues. The CDR3 DNA sequence: TGTGCCAGCAGCCAATCGGGTCAGGGAAGTCAGCCCCAGCATTTT. Encoded protein: CASSQSGQGSQPQHF.

This chain joins TRBV6-2 or TRBV6-3 and TRBJ2-7; TRBD1 matches at 7 bases. V trimming: 2 bases; J trimming: 2 bases; junction bases outside the gene matches: 6. The germline V gene encodes CDR1 MNHEY and CDR2 SVGEGT. This CDR3 has 15 amino acids. The CDR3 is CASSYIRGSAYEQYF. The DNA of the CDR3 is TGTGCCAGCAGTTACATCAGGGGGTCCGCCTACGAGCAGTACTTC.

The V and J genes are TRBV5-1 and TRBJ1-3; D ambiguous. There are 18 residues in the CDR3. Trimming took 2 bases from V and 0 from J, leaving 18 bases between them. CDR1 SGHRS and CDR2 YFSETQ come from the germline V gene. The CDR3 sequence: CASSFTLLQELSGNTIYF. The CDR3 DNA reads as TGCGCCAGCAGCTTCACCCTGCTTCAGGAACTCTCTGGAAACACCATATATTTT. Full variable domain (outside the CDR3, taken from reference TRBV5-1 and TRBJ1-3): KAGVTQTPRYLIKTRGQQVTLSCSPISGHRSVSWYQQTPGQGLQFLFEYFSETQRNKGNFPGRFSGRQFSNSRSEMNVSTLELGDSALYLCASSFTLLQELSGNTIYFGEGSWLTVV.

The chain employs TRBV28 and TRBJ2-7; TRBD1 matches at 7 bases. The germline V gene encodes CDR1 MDHEN and CDR2 SYDVKM. There are 14 residues in the CDR3. J was trimmed by 6 bases and V by 6 bases; bases with no gene match: 11. Here the CDR3 DNA reads TGTGCCAGCAGGAGAACAGGGGAATCGTTCGAGCAGTACTTC. Protein product: CASRRTGESFEQYF.

The CDR3, as DNA: TGCGCCAGCAGCCACCTGGACTCGTACACAGATACGCAGTATTTT. As protein: CASSHLDSYTDTQYF. The rearrangement links TRBV4-3 to TRBJ2-3; perhaps TRBD2 as D (5 bases). Trimming left V 3 bases short and J 2 bases short, with 12 bases between. The CDR3 runs to 15 residues. Germline loops: CDR1 LGHNA, CDR2 YSLEER.

This sequence joins TRBV7-5 and TRBJ2-5; the table's D call, TRBD2, has no DNA check behind it. TRBV7-5 is given as a pseudogene. The CDR3 is 11 amino acids. CDR3 residues: CVRRSGETQYF. The CDR3 DNA reads TGTGTCAGAAGGTCGGGAGAGACCCAGTACTTC.

The V gene is TRBV5-1, the J gene TRBJ2-5; TRBD2 might be the D (5 bases). CDR1 and CDR2 from the germline V gene are SGHRS and YFSETQ. Trimming stripped 7 bases from V and 2 bases from J, with 18 bases between. The CDR3 contains 15 residues. CDR3 nucleotides: TGCGCCAGCGCCCACCGGAGGCGGTGGCAAGAGACCCAGTACTTC. Translating it yields CASAHRRRWQETQYF.

The J gene is TRBJ2-7, the V gene TRBV7-7; 7 bases are a match to TRBD2. Trimming removed 6 bases from V and 7 bases from J; junction bases left unmatched: 12. CDR1 is SSHAT and CDR2 is FNYEAQ in the germline V gene (reference sequence). The CDR3 length is 14 residues. The CDR3 DNA follows: TGTGCCAGCAGTTTCGGGGGAGGGGCGGGGGAGCAGTACTTC. Translated, it gives CASSFGGGAGEQYF.

Relative to its sample, this clone is medium-sized (0.01 to 0.1%). V usage is TRBV7-9 and J usage is TRBJ1-6; TRBD1 matches 7 bases. With V trimmed by 6 bases and J by 5 bases, 4 bases remained unmatched. Germline V gene lookup returns CDR1 SEHNR and CDR2 FQNEAQ (reference sequence). The CDR3 spans 14 residues. The DNA of the CDR3 is TGTGCCAGCAGACCGGACAGGAATAATTCACCCCTCCACTTT. Protein product: CASRPDRNNSPLHF.

This chain joins TRBV27 and TRBJ2-4; 8 bases align to TRBD1. The ends lost 6 bases at V and 10 bases at J; junction bases unmatched: 5. The CDR3 totals 12 residues. Germline loops: CDR1 MNHEY, CDR2 SMNVEV (reference sequence). The chain's CDR3 is CASRGQATIQYF. For the CDR3, the DNA is TGTGCCAGCAGGGGACAGGCAACAATTCAGTACTTC.

This clone was picked up one time. The CDR3 is CASSLEGVRGMNTEAFF. The CDR3 DNA reads TGCGCCAGCAGCTTGGAGGGAGTTAGAGGGATGAACACTGAAGCTTTCTTT. The rearrangement uses TRBV5-1 and TRBJ1-1; D gene ambiguous. Between the trimmed V and J ends, which lost 0 bases and 0 bases, there was a span of 15 bases. The CDR3 contains 17 residues. Germline CDR1 SGHRS, CDR2 YFSETQ.

This chain joins TRBV7-9 and TRBJ1-1; a weak D match, TRBD1 (6 bases). The CDR3 has 13 amino acids. Looked up from germline, CDR1 is SEHNR and CDR2 is FQNEAQ (reference sequence). Trimming took 1 base from V and 5 from J, leaving 8 bases between them. DNA of the CDR3: TGTGCCAGCAGCTTAGAGGGGGGGACTGAAGCTTTCTTT. It encodes CASSLEGGTEAFF. Combining the CDR3 with reference TRBV7-9 and TRBJ1-1 gives the whole variable domain DTGVSQNPRHKITKRGQNVTFRCDPISEHNRLYWYRQTLGQGPEFLTYFQNEAQLEKSRLLSDRFSAERPKGSFSTLEIQRTEQGDSAMYLCASSLEGGTEAFFGQGTRLTVV.

This chain connects TRBV27 to TRBJ2-1; 9 bases align to TRBD1. V gave up 7 bases and J gave up 6 bases; unmatched junction bases: 13. The CDR3 runs 16 residues. The germline V gene has CDR1 MNHEY and CDR2 SMNVEV (reference sequence). CDR3 protein: CASMLVPGQGSNEQFF. The DNA for the CDR3 is TGTGCCAGCATGTTAGTTCCGGGACAGGGAAGCAATGAGCAGTTCTTC.